The source of this T cell receptor (beta chain) is a study of blood T cell repertoires in COVID-19. Study-wide background: Nucleic acid was either cDNA or gDNA, and it came from T cells, B-cell-depleted T cells, or PBMCs.

Produced via immunoSEQ multiplex PCR; TCRdb's table is partial and in-frame only. The table lists 250,000 to 300,000 clones, approximately 90% of them singletons, with roughly an eighth in the top ten. The CDR3 runs 14 residues. The V and J ends lost 4 bases and 3 bases, in that order; junction bases with no gene match: 5. The V gene's germline CDR1 is MGHRA and CDR2 YSYEKL. This clone was found a few times. This sequence originates from a woman aged 60-75 years with acute or convalescent COVID-19. Sequencing input: peripheral blood. The V and J genes are TRBV4-1 and TRBJ2-7, with 8 positions matching TRBD1. CDR3: CASSRGTGNYEQYF. In DNA, the CDR3 is TGCGCCAGCAGCCGAGGGACAGGCAACTACGAGCAGTACTTC.